The entry that follows covers one T cell receptor (beta chain) sequence. Generated by immunoSEQ multiplex PCR, the TCRdb table keeps only in-frame clones and is missing some. The table records 110,000 to 150,000 clones, nearly 85% of them present only once. Looked up from germline, CDR1 is LNHDA and CDR2 is SQIVND (reference sequence). With 6 bases clipped from V and 4 bases from J, the junction kept 4 bases outside the gene matches. The CDR3 is 14 amino acids. This entry belongs to a study of blood T cell repertoires in COVID-19. The sequenced sample was peripheral blood. The chain joins TRBV19 to TRBJ1-3, with TRBD1 matching over 9 bases. This receptor was obtained from a human donor in a cohort sampled during active COVID-19. DNA for the CDR3: TGTGCCAGTAGAACGACAGGGGGAGGAAACACCATATATTTT. As protein: CASRTTGGGNTIYF.